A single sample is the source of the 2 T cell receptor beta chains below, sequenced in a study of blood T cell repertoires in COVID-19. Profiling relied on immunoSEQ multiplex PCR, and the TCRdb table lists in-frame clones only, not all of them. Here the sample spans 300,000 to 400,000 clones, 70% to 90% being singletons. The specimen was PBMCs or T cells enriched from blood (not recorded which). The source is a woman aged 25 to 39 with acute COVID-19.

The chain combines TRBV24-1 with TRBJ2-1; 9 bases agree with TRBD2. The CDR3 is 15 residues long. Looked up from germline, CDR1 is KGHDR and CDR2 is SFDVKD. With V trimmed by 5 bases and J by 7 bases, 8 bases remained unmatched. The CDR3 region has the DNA TGTGCCACCAGTGCGATGGGGACTAGCTTGAATGAGCAGTTCTTC. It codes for CATSAMGTSLNEQFF.

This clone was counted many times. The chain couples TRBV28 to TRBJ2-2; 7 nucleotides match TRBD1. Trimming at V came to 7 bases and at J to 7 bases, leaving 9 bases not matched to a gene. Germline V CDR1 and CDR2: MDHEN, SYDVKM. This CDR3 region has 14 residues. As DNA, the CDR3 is TGTGCCAGCAAGAAGGGACAGAGGGGCGGGGAGCTGTTTTTT. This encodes CASKKGQRGGELFF.